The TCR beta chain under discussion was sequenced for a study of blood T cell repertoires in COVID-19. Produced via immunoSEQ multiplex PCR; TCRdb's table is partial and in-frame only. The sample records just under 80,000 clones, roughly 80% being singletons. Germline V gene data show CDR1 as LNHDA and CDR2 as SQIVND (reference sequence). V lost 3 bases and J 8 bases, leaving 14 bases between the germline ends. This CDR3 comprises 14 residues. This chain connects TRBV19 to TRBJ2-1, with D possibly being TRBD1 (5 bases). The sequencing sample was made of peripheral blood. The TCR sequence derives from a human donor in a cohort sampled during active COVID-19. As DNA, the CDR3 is TGTGCCAGTAGTATCAGGGCAGGGATGGATGAGCAGTTCTTC. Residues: CASSIRAGMDEQFF. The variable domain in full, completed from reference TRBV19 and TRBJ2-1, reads DGGITQSPKYLFRKEGQNVTLSCEQNLNHDAMYWYRQDPGQGLRLIYYSQIVNDFQKGDIAEGYSVSREKKESFPLTVTSAQKNPTAFYLCASSIRAGMDEQFFGPGTRLTVL.